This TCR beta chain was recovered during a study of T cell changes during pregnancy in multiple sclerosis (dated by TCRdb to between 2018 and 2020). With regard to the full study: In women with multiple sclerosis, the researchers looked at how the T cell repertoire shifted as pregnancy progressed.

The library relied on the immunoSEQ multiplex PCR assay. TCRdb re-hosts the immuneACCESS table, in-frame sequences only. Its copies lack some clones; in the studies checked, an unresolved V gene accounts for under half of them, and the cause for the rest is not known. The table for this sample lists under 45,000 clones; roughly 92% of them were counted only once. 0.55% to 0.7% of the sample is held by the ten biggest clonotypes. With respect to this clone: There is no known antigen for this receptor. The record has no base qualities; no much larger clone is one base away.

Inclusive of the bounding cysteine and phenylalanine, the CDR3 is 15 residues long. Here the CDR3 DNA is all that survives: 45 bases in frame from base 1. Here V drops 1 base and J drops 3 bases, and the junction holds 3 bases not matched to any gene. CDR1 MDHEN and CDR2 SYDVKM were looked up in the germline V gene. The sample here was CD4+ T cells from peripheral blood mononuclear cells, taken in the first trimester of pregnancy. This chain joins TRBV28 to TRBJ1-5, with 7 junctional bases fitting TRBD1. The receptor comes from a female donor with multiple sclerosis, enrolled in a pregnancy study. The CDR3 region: CASSLLGQNNQPQHF. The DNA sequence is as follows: TGTGCCAGCAGTTTATTGGGACAGAACAATCAGCCCCAGCATTTT.